The rows below give T cell receptor beta chains drawn from one sample of a study of blood T cell repertoires in COVID-19. Generated by immunoSEQ multiplex PCR, the TCRdb table keeps only in-frame clones and is missing some. The sample lists fewer than 100,000 clones; over 75% were seen once. The source material was peripheral blood. Every receptor here comes from a man aged 50 or older with acute or convalescent COVID-19. Each CDR3 is given with its conserved first and last residue. A D gene is named only where the DNA matches it firmly. Clone size is shown for a subset of rows, as once, few, many or a class of expanded clone.

TRBV7-2	.	TRBD2	TRBJ2-4	TGTGCCAGCAGCTTAGGTCAGTTTAGCGGGGGGAGGTACGACATTCAGTACTTC	CASSLGQFSGGRYDIQYF
TRBV3-1/TRBV3-2	.	.	TRBJ2-3	TGTGCCAGCAGCCAAGCTCCCATGAGAACAGATACGCAGTATTTT	CASSQAPMRTDTQYF
TRBV19	.	.	TRBJ1-2	TGTGCCAGTAGTCAGCGGGGGATTAGTGGCTACACCTTC	CASSQRGISGYTF
TRBV28	.	TRBD1	TRBJ1-2	TGTGCCAGCAGTTTACCAGGGGGCACGAACTATGGCTACACCTTC	CASSLPGGTNYGYTF
TRBV7-2	.	TRBD1	TRBJ1-5	TGTGCCAGCAGCGAGAGGACAGGGTTTGCTATTCAGCCCCAGCATTTT	CASSERTGFAIQPQHF
TRBV4-3	.	TRBD1	TRBJ1-3	TGCGCCAGCAGCCAAGCAACGACAGGGGTTGGAAACACCATATATTTT	CASSQATTGVGNTIYF
TRBV19	.	TRBD2	TRBJ2-1	TGTGCCAGTAGTATAAGCGGGCCGGGGGGGCAGTTCTTC	CASSISGPGGQFF
TRBV5-5	.	TRBD1	TRBJ2-4	TGTGCCAGCAGAGACAGGGTCCTGCCACGGCTGTACTTC	CASRDRVLPRLYF
TRBV29-1	.	TRBD2	TRBJ2-7	TGCAGCGCCCGAGCGGGAGGGCCTCGCTACGAGCAGTACTTC	CSARAGGPRYEQYF
TRBV7-2	.	.	TRBJ2-5	TGTGCCAGCAGCTTACGGGGCGCAGGGGAACAGACCCAGTACTTC	CASSLRGAGEQTQYF
TRBV28	.	.	TRBJ1-5	TGTGCCATCCTCCCGGAGGGGAGGAAGGTAAATCAGCCCCAGCATTTT	CAILPEGRKVNQPQHF
TRBV5-1	.	TRBD1	TRBJ1-1	TGCGCCAGCCTAACAGGGGACCATCTGAACACTGAAGCTTTCTTT	CASLTGDHLNTEAFF
TRBV24-1	.	TRBD2	TRBJ2-1	TGTGCCACCAGTGAGCCACGACTAGCGGGAGGCAATGAGCAGTTCTTC	CATSEPRLAGGNEQFF
TRBV7-8	.	TRBD2	TRBJ2-7	TGTGCCAGCAGCGCCCAGGCGGGAGGTCCGTACGAGCAGTACTTC	CASSAQAGGPYEQYF
TRBV5-6	.	.	TRBJ1-1	TGTGCCAGCAGCTTGGGCCAGGCGATTGAAGCTTTCTTT	CASSLGQAIEAFF
TRBV5-1	.	TRBD2	TRBJ2-2	TGCGCCAGCAGTTTTGCGGGGGGGCATTCCGGGGAGCTGTTTTTT	CASSFAGGHSGELFF
TRBV27	.	TRBD1	TRBJ1-2	TGTGCCAGCAGTGCGGACAGGGCCTTGTATGGCTACACCTTC	CASSADRALYGYTF
TRBV18	.	TRBD1	TRBJ1-1	TGTGCCAGCTCAGCTACAGGGGGGAAGGAAGCTTTCTTT	CASSATGGKEAFF
TRBV27	.	TRBD1	TRBJ1-5	TGTGCCAGCAGACCAGGGGGCGCGGGTATCTCGGATCAGCCCCAGCATTTT	CASRPGGAGISDQPQHF
TRBV7-9	.	.	TRBJ1-4	TGTGCCAGCAGTCCGAAGGCGGGGGAAAAACTGTTTTTT	CASSPKAGEKLFF
TRBV19	.	.	TRBJ1-3	TGTGCCAGTAAGCAACTGGTCTCTGGAAACACCATATATTTT	CASKQLVSGNTIYF
TRBV4-3	.	.	TRBJ2-5	TGCGCCAGCAGCCAAGAGACGGGGTCGAAGACCCAGTACTTC	CASSQETGSKTQYF
TRBV6-6	.	TRBD1	TRBJ1-1	TGTGCCAGCAGAAGACAGGGAATAGACACTGAAGCTTTCTTT	CASRRQGIDTEAFF
TRBV7-2	.	.	TRBJ1-5	TGTGCCAGCAGCTTACATCGCGGGGGCTACCAGCATTTT	CASSLHRGGYQHF
TRBV6-5	.	TRBD1	TRBJ1-1	TGTGCCAGCAGTTACCGAACAGGGGGCACTGAAGCTTTCTTT	CASSYRTGGTEAFF
TRBV3-1/TRBV3-2	.	TRBD1	TRBJ1-2	TGTGCCAGCAGCCCGGACGAGATTACAGGGGGCGCGTTCGGTGGCTACACCTTC	CASSPDEITGGAFGGYTF
TRBV10-2	.	.	TRBJ1-2	TGCGCCAGCAGTGGGCAGAACTATGGCTACACCTTC	CASSGQNYGYTF
TRBV15	.	.	TRBJ2-2	TGTGCCACCAGCAGCGATCAGGGGGGTGGGGAGCTGTTTTTT	CATSSDQGGGELFF
TRBV6-1	few	.	TRBJ1-2	TGTGCCAGCAGTGAAGAGTCCGGAGACTATGGCTACACCTTC	CASSEESGDYGYTF
TRBV5-6	.	.	TRBJ2-7	TGTGCCAGCAGCAATTACTACGAGCAGTACTTC	CASSNYYEQYF
TRBV2	.	.	TRBJ2-7	TGTGCCAGCAGTATAGCGGAGTCCTACGAGCAGTACTTC	CASSIAESYEQYF
TRBV3-1/TRBV3-2	.	.	TRBJ2-5	TGTGCCAGCAGCCAAGGGGGGCCCCAAGAGACCCAGTACTTC	CASSQGGPQETQYF
TRBV6-2/TRBV6-3	.	.	TRBJ1-5	TGTGCCAGCAGTTACCGGGCCCGGGAAGATCAGCCCCAGCATTTT	CASSYRAREDQPQHF
TRBV5-1	.	TRBD2	TRBJ2-1	TGCGCCAGCAGCTTGGCCGGGACTAGCGGTTCTAATGAGCAGTTCTTC	CASSLAGTSGSNEQFF
TRBV28	.	.	TRBJ1-1	TGTGCCAGCGGACTCTTGGGGAACACTGAAGCTTTCTTT	CASGLLGNTEAFF
TRBV27	.	.	TRBJ2-6	TGTGCCAGCGTAGAAGCCGGGGCCAACGTCCTGACTTTC	CASVEAGANVLTF
TRBV10-3	.	.	TRBJ1-2	TGTGCCATCAGTGAGTCGGCATATGGCTACACCTTC	CAISESAYGYTF
TRBV7-2	.	TRBD1	TRBJ1-5	TGTGCCAGCAGCCTCGGGACAGGAGATCAGCCCCAGCATTTT	CASSLGTGDQPQHF
TRBV27	.	.	TRBJ2-5	TGTGCCAGCAGATCCCGACAAACGTACCAAGAGACCCAGTACTTC	CASRSRQTYQETQYF
TRBV5-1	once	.	TRBJ2-7	TGCGCCAGCAGCTTCGCCGGCTACGAGCAGTACTTC	CASSFAGYEQYF
TRBV25-1	.	.	TRBJ1-3	TGTGCCAGTCATAGTGGGGTTTATACGGGAGGCTCTGGAAACACCATATATTTT	CASHSGVYTGGSGNTIYF